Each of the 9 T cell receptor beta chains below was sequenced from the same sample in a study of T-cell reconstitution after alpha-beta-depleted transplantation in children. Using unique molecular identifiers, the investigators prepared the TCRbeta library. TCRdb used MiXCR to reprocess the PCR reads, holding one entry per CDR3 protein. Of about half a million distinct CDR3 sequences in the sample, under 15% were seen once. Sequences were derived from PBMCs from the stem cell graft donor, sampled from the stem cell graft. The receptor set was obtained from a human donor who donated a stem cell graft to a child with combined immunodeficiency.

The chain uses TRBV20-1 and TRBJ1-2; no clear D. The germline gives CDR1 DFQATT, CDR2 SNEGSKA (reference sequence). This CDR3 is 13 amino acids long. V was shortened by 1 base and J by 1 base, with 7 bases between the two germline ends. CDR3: CSARGHDNYGYTF. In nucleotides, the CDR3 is TGCAGTGCTAGAGGTCATGATAACTATGGCTACACCTTC.

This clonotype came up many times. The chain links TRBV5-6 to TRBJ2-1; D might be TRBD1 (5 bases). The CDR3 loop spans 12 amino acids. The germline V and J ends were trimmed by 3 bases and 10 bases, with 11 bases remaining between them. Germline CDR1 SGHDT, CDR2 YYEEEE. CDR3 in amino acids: CASSSKTGEQFF. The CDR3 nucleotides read TGTGCCAGCAGCTCCAAAACAGGAGAGCAGTTCTTC.

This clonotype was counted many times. CDR3 nucleotides: TGTGCCAGCAGTGTACTGGGCGAGCAGTACTTC. Protein sequence: CASSVLGEQYF. The chain combines TRBV12-3 or TRBV12-4 with TRBJ2-7; no reliable D call. V shed 5 bases and J shed 6 bases, with 8 bases lying between them. The CDR3 consists of 11 residues.

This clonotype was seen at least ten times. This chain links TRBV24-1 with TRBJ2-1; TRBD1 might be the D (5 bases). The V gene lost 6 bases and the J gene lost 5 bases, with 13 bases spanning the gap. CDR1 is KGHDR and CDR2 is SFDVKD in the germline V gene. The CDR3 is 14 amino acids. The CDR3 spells CATSRAGFDNEQFF. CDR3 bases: TGTGCCACCAGTCGGGCAGGGTTTGACAATGAGCAGTTCTTC.

Here the CDR3 reads CASSLQAGGNTEAFF. The CDR3 region has the DNA TGTGCCAGCAGCTTACAGGCGGGGGGGAACACTGAAGCTTTCTTT. The chain employs TRBV11-2 and TRBJ1-1; D perhaps matches TRBD1 (5 bases). Germline lookup yields CDR1 SGHAT and CDR2 FQNNGV. Trimming cost V 2 bases and J 1 base, with 11 bases left between them. The CDR3 consists of 15 residues.

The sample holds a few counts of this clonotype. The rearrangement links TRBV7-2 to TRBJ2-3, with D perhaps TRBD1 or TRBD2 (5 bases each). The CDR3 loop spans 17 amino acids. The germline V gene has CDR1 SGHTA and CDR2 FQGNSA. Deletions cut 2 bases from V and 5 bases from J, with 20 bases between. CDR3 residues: CASSLTSGTRIGDTQYF. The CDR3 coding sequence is TGTGCCAGCAGCTTAACCTCCGGGACGCGTATTGGAGATACGCAGTATTTT.

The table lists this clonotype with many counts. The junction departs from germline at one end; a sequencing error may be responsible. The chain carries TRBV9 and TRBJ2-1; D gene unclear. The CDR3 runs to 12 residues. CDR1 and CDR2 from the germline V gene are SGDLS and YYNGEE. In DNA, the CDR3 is TGTGCCAGCGGCGTCATGGTCGATGAGCAGTTCTTC. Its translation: CASGVMVDEQFF.

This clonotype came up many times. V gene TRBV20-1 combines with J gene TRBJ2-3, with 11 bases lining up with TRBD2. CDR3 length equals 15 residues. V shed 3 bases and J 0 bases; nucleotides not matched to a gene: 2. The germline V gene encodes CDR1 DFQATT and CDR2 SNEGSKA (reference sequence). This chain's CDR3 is CSASWTSGSTDTQYF. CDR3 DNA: TGCAGTGCTAGCTGGACTAGCGGGAGCACAGATACGCAGTATTTT.

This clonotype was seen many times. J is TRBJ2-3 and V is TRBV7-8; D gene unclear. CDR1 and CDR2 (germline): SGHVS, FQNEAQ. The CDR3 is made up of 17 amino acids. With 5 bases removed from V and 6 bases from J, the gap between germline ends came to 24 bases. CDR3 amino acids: CASSTFLERSDGDTQYF. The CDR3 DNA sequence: TGTGCCAGCAGCACCTTTCTCGAAAGGAGCGATGGGGATACGCAGTATTTT.